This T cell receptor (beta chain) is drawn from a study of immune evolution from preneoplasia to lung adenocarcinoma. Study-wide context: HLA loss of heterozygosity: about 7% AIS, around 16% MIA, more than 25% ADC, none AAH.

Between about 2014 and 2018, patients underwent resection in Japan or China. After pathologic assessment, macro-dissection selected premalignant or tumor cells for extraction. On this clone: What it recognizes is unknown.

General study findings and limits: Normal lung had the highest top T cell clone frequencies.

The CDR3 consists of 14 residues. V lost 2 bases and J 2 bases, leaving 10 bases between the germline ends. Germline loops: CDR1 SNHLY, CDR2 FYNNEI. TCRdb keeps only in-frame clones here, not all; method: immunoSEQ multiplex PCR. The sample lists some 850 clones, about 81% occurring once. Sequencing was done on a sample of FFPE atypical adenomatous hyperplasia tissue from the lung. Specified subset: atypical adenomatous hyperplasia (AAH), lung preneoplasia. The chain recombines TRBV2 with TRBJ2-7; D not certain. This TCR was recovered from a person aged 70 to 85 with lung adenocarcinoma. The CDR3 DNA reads TGTGCCAGCAGTGAATTTCTGGACGCCTACGAGCAGTACTTC. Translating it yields CASSEFLDAYEQYF.